This entry lists 28 T cell receptor beta chains sequenced from one sample in a study of blood T cells in healthy people across ages. A sample-barcoded 5' primer and a J-beta primer mix were used in a second PCR of roughly 6 to 11 cycles. TCRdb re-called the 5' RACE reads through MiXCR, storing one row per CDR3 protein. The data contain 800,000 to 950,000 distinct CDR3 sequences, roughly 28% of them seen just once; the ten biggest clones take up more than 8.5%. The sample was also reused in another study, on T cells of mothers and their children.

Material: blood. Source of these receptors: a woman in her thirties or forties in good health.

This clonotype was seen at least ten times. V gene TRBV2 combines with J gene TRBJ2-7; a possible D gene is TRBD1 (6 bases). V was cut by 7 bases and J by 4 bases, with 11 bases left in between. This CDR3 has 12 residues. Germline V CDR1 and CDR2: SNHLY, FYNNEI. This CDR3 reads CASNPQGYEQYF. The CDR3 DNA reads TGTGCCAGCAACCCCCAGGGGTACGAGCAGTACTTC.

CDR3 protein: CASSANPQGEAFF. The CDR3, as DNA: TGTGCCAGCAGCGCGAACCCTCAGGGAGAGGCTTTCTTT. This rearrangement joins TRBV9 to TRBJ1-1, with D tentatively TRBD1 (5 bases). Germline V gene data show CDR1 as SGDLS and CDR2 as YYNGEE. With 3 bases removed from V and 11 bases from J, the gap between germline ends came to 17 bases. This CDR3 has 13 residues.

The CDR3 DNA reads as TGTGCCAGCAGTGAAGAGATGACAGGGGGCAATCAGCCCCAGCATTTT. It codes for CASSEEMTGGNQPQHF. J is TRBJ1-5 and V is TRBV28, with TRBD1 identical over 8 bases. This CDR3 is built from 16 residues. Germline V lookup: CDR1 MDHEN, CDR2 SYDVKM. V was clipped by 5 bases and J by 2 bases; unmatched bases: 8.

This clonotype came up a few times. Germline is not matched at one junction end, which may reflect a read error. The V call is TRBV12-3 or TRBV12-4, the J call TRBJ2-4; D not certain. The CDR3 runs 16 residues. CDR3 protein: CASSSHRDITKNIRYF. The CDR3 DNA sequence: TGTGCCAGCAGTTCACACCGAGATATTACCAAAAACATTCGGTACTTC.

The chain combines TRBV5-1 with TRBJ1-1, with D possibly TRBD1 on 6 matching bases. With 3 bases removed from V and 2 bases from J, the gap between germline ends came to 20 bases. Germline lookup yields CDR1 SGHRS and CDR2 YFSETQ. The CDR3 runs to 17 residues. The CDR3 spells CASSYNRDLRGNTEAFF. In DNA, the CDR3 is TGCGCCAGCAGCTACAACAGGGACTTGCGGGGAAACACTGAAGCTTTCTTT. Using reference TRBV5-1 and TRBJ1-1 for the parts outside the CDR3, the full variable domain is KAGVTQTPRYLIKTRGQQVTLSCSPISGHRSVSWYQQTPGQGLQFLFEYFSETQRNKGNFPGRFSGRQFSNSRSEMNVSTLELGDSALYLCASSYNRDLRGNTEAFFGQGTRLTVV.

There are a few counts of this clonotype. This chain connects TRBV7-2 to TRBJ2-4; D possibly corresponds to TRBD2 (5 bases). V was clipped by 5 bases and J by 13 bases, with 18 bases between them. This CDR3 has 13 residues. The V gene's germline CDR1 is SGHTA and CDR2 FQGNSA. CDR3 DNA: TGTGCCAGCAGCCTTGGACTGTACAATGAGCAGTACTTC. It translates to CASSLGLYNEQYF.

Turning to this clonotype: Just one base apart from a much larger clone, this may be a read error. The CDR3 end shows no conserved phenylalanine or tryptophan, and so a read error is likely. The chain couples TRBV5-1 to TRBJ1-2; 7 bases fit TRBD1. V shed 4 bases, J shed 9 bases, and the junction held 9 bases outside the gene matches. The germline V gene has CDR1 SGHRS and CDR2 YFSETQ. There are 13 residues in the CDR3. CDR3 sequence reads: CASSASGQNSYTL. DNA of the CDR3: TGCGCCAGCAGCGCCTCGGGACAGAACAGCTACACCTTA.

J is TRBJ2-3 and V is TRBV12-3 or TRBV12-4, with D perhaps TRBD1 (8 bases). Trimming left V 6 bases short and J 10 bases short, with 20 bases between. The CDR3 consists of 14 residues. The CDR3 protein is CASRATQGGDPQYF. The CDR3 nucleotides read TGTGCCAGCAGGGCCACACAGGGGGGGGATCCGCAGTATTTT.

The rearrangement links TRBV14 to TRBJ1-2; D is ambiguous. CDR1 and CDR2 (germline): SGHDN, FVKESK. The CDR3 is 13 amino acids. The V end lost 1 base, the J end lost 11 bases, and 14 bases lay between the germline ends. The CDR3 spells CASSQGPTSQYTF. DNA for the CDR3: TGTGCCAGCAGCCAAGGACCGACCTCACAGTACACCTTC.

About this clonotype itself: It may be a read error: a sequence one base away is much more abundant. CDR3 amino acids: CASSLPGVSSYNEQYF. The CDR3 nucleotides are TGTGCCAGCAGCCTCCCCGGGGTGAGCTCCTACAATGAGCAGTACTTC. The V gene is TRBV3-1, the J gene TRBJ2-1; TRBD2 might be the D (5 bases). Near its end, the DNA agrees better with TRBJ2-7, so the J call may be wrong. Germline V gives CDR1 LGHDT, CDR2 YNNKEL (reference sequence). The CDR3 runs to 16 residues.

V gene TRBV6-5 combines with J gene TRBJ2-5, with D possibly TRBD2 on 6 matching bases. Trimming shortened V by 8 bases and J by 11 bases, and 21 bases separated the two germline ends. The germline CDR1 and CDR2 sequences are MNHEY and SVGAGI. The CDR3 runs 13 residues. CDR3 sequence (DNA): TGTGCCAGCGGCTCGACTAGTTTGAATGAGCAGTACTTC. Its translation: CASGSTSLNEQYF.

This clonotype was picked up a small number of times. A read error is possible here, since a much larger clone lies one base away. This rearrangement joins TRBV5-1 to TRBJ2-1, with TRBD2 matching over 15 bases. Per the germline V gene, CDR1 is SGHRS and CDR2 is YFSETQ. V lost 8 bases, J lost 9 bases, and 3 bases stayed unmatched. The length of the CDR3 is 13 residues. CDR3: CASGLAGGLEQFF. Here the CDR3 DNA reads TGCGCCAGTGGACTAGCGGGGGGGCTTGAGCAGTTCTTC.

This clonotype was found many times. The V call is TRBV7-2, the J call TRBJ1-2, with 7 nucleotides matching TRBD1. Germline V CDR1 and CDR2: SGHTA, FQGNSA. The CDR3 covers 15 residues. V shed 0 bases, J shed 4 bases, and the junction held 5 bases outside the gene matches. The CDR3 DNA reads as TGTGCCAGCAGCTTAGCAACCGACAGGGCCTATGGCTACACCTTC. This gives the protein CASSLATDRAYGYTF. Filled out from reference TRBV7-2 and TRBJ1-2, the complete variable domain reads GAGVSQSPSNKVTEKGKDVELRCDPISGHTALYWYRQSLGQGLEFLIYFQGNSAPDKSGLPSDRFSAERTGGSVSTLTIQRTQQEDSAVYLCASSLATDRAYGYTFGSGTRLTVV.

The genes are TRBV4-2 and TRBJ1-5; D ambiguous. Germline values: CDR1 LGHNA, CDR2 YNFKEQ. The CDR3 contains 16 residues. Deletions cut 4 bases from V and 1 base from J, with 14 bases between. The CDR3 protein is CASSLSAQSSNQPQHF. The CDR3 DNA sequence: TGTGCCAGCAGCCTTTCGGCACAGTCAAGCAATCAGCCCCAGCATTTT.

Ten or more counts support this clonotype. This chain links TRBV29-1 with TRBJ2-1, with D possibly TRBD1 on 6 matching bases. Looked up from germline, CDR1 is SQVTM and CDR2 is ANQGSEA. The CDR3 contains 13 residues. Trimming took 7 bases from V and 8 from J, leaving 18 bases between them. The CDR3 is CSGAHSGVDEQFF. The CDR3 bases are TGCAGCGGGGCACACTCAGGGGTGGATGAGCAGTTCTTC.

In its sample, this clonotype was seen a few times. This chain uses TRBV7-9 with TRBJ1-2, with unresolved D. Looked up from germline, CDR1 is SEHNR and CDR2 is FQNEAQ (reference sequence). The CDR3 contains 15 residues. V was shortened by 5 bases and J by 4 bases, with 17 bases between the two germline ends. The CDR3 spells CASSPPSLRTYGYTF. CDR3 nucleotides: TGTGCCAGCAGCCCCCCCTCCTTGAGGACCTATGGCTACACCTTC.

This clonotype was seen a few times. The rearrangement links TRBV7-9 to TRBJ2-1, with TRBD2 as a possible D gene (5 bases). Germline V lookup: CDR1 SEHNR, CDR2 FQNEAQ (reference sequence). The CDR3 is made up of 13 amino acids. Trimming took 5 bases from V and 3 from J, leaving 8 bases between them. The CDR3 protein is CASSGENYNEQFF. As DNA, the CDR3 is TGTGCCAGCAGCGGGGAGAACTACAATGAGCAGTTCTTC.

The sample holds many counts of this clonotype. The chain carries TRBV28 and TRBJ2-7; D assignment may be TRBD1 or TRBD2 (6 bases each). V dropped 7 bases and J dropped 0 bases, with 10 bases sitting between them. Germline V gene sequence: CDR1 MDHEN, CDR2 SYDVKM. The CDR3 covers 13 residues. CDR3 DNA sequence: TGTGCCAGCACGAGGGGGGACTCCTACGAGCAGTACTTC. It yields the protein CASTRGDSYEQYF.

This chain connects TRBV5-1 to TRBJ2-2, with 8 positions matching TRBD1. Trimming removed 4 bases from V and 5 bases from J; junction bases left unmatched: 10. The CDR3 length is 16 residues. The germline CDR1 and CDR2 sequences are SGHRS and YFSETQ. CDR3 DNA: TGCGCCAGCAGCCCTGCCGGGACAGGAGGGACCGGGGAGCTGTTTTTT. It encodes CASSPAGTGGTGELFF.

This clonotype came up many times. The chain uses TRBV6-6 and TRBJ1-2, with D maybe TRBD1 (5 bases). Trimming cost V 2 bases and J 3 bases, with 10 bases left between them. The CDR3 spans 14 residues. Germline V gene sequence: CDR1 MNHNY, CDR2 SVGAGI (reference sequence). CDR3 DNA: TGTGCCAGCAGTTACCGGGGGACGGACTATGGCTACACCTTC. Translating it yields CASSYRGTDYGYTF.

The CDR3 region has the DNA TGTGCTAGTGGTTTGGCCCGGGTCCCTAACTATGGCTACACCTTC. Protein: CASGLARVPNYGYTF. J is TRBJ1-2 and V is TRBV12-5; D is ambiguous. Germline CDR1 reads LGHNT; CDR2 reads FRNRAP. This CDR3 contains 15 residues. Trimming cost V 1 base and J 0 bases, with 9 bases left between them.

A word on this clonotype: This may be a read error, as it is one base from a much larger clone. V is TRBV20-1 and J is TRBJ2-3; TRBD2 agrees at 7 bases. Germline-derived CDR1 and CDR2 are DFQATT and SNEGSKA (reference sequence). The CDR3 length is 16 residues. CDR3 sequence (DNA): TGCAGTGCTAGAGATTGGGATAGCGGGTTCACAGATACGCGGTATTTT. It encodes CSARDWDSGFTDTRYF.

V and J are TRBV7-8 and TRBJ2-7, with 8 nucleotides matching TRBD2. Trimming took 1 base from V and 5 from J; bases not matched to a gene: 13. The CDR3 extends over 17 amino acids. Germline lookup yields CDR1 SGHVS and CDR2 FQNEAQ. Written as DNA, the CDR3 is TGTGCCAGCAGCTTAGACCTTAGCGGGGCCGAGACCCACGAGCAGTACTTC. Translated, it gives CASSLDLSGAETHEQYF.

This clonotype was picked up many times. The J gene is TRBJ1-6, the V gene TRBV6-6; perhaps TRBD1 as D (5 bases). Trimming pared 5 bases from V and 4 bases from J, leaving 9 bases between. This CDR3 has 14 residues. The germline CDR1 and CDR2 sequences are MNHNY and SVGAGI (reference sequence). CDR3 bases: TGTGCCAGCAGTGCGGGGCAGTATAATTCACCCCTCCACTTT. Protein product: CASSAGQYNSPLHF.

This clonotype was counted a few times. The J gene is TRBJ1-1, the V gene TRBV21-1; the D call of TRBD1 is as the table states it, not checked on the DNA. TRBV21-1 is a known pseudogene. The CDR3 is 17 amino acids. CDR3 coding DNA: TGTGCCAGCAGCAAAGATTCGCTGGGGCAGATGAACACTGAAGCTTTCTTT. This sequence encodes CASSKDSLGQMNTEAFF.

This clonotype was observed at least ten times. V is TRBV10-3 and J is TRBJ2-5, with D tentatively TRBD1 or TRBD2 (5 bases each). This CDR3 has 13 amino acids. Germline CDR1 ENHRY, CDR2 SYGVKD. V lost 8 bases to trimming and J lost 5 bases, with 15 bases between them. The DNA for the CDR3 is TGTGCCATCTCGAGGGCAGGGCCGGAGACCCAGTACTTC. Encoded protein: CAISRAGPETQYF.

This clonotype was seen a few times. V usage is TRBV7-2 and J usage is TRBJ2-5, with D possibly being TRBD2 (7 bases). V lost 4 bases to trimming and J lost 3 bases, with 15 bases between them. Germline values: CDR1 SGHTA, CDR2 FQGNSA. The CDR3 has 15 amino acids. The CDR3 loop is CASSSRRGGKETQYF. The CDR3 coding sequence is TGTGCCAGCAGCTCTAGGAGGGGGGGGAAAGAGACCCAGTACTTC.

A note on this clonotype: This CDR3 is missing its conserved last phenylalanine or tryptophan, likely due to a read error. The chain carries TRBV20-1 and TRBJ1-5, with 8 positions matching TRBD1. The CDR3 extends over 15 amino acids. Germline CDR1 DFQATT, CDR2 SNEGSKA (reference sequence). Unmatched junction bases numbered 5, after V lost 3 bases and J lost 1 base. CDR3 bases: TGCAGTGCTAGTTGGACAGGGAAGAGCAATCAGCCCCAGCATGTT. It translates to CSASWTGKSNQPQHV.